Listed below are T cell receptor beta chains from one sample, sequenced in a study of Graves' ophthalmopathy and Graves' hyperthyroidism. TCRdb analysed the multiplex PCR reads with MiXCR anew, one entry per CDR3 protein. In the table there are over a million distinct CDR3 sequences, 35% to 40% of which are singletons. The sample consisted of peripheral blood or thyroid tissue (not recorded which). The receptor source for this set is an adult man with Graves' hyperthyroidism. Both conserved end residues are part of each CDR3. Fields, in order: clone size, D gene, V gene, J gene, CDR3 protein, CDR3 DNA. The D gene is left open where the match is weak. Size is omitted from some rows. Given values are once, few, many or a class for expanded clones.

abundance: few
d_gene: -
v_gene: TRBV19
j_gene: TRBJ2-5
CDR3aa: CASSIWEQRETQYF
CDR3nt: TGTGCCAGTAGTATCTGGGAACAGAGGGAGACCCAGTACTTC

abundance: many
d_gene: TRBD1
v_gene: TRBV29-1
j_gene: TRBJ1-1
CDR3aa: CSVPVNRQGGTEAFF
CDR3nt: TGCAGCGTTCCCGTCAATAGACAGGGAGGGACTGAAGCTTTCTTT

abundance: -
d_gene: -
v_gene: TRBV25-1
j_gene: TRBJ1-4
CDR3aa: CASSEWTRRGEKLFF
CDR3nt: TGTGCCAGCAGTGAATGGACACGCCGGGGTGAAAAACTGTTTTTT

abundance: -
d_gene: -
v_gene: TRBV7-9
j_gene: TRBJ2-5
CDR3aa: CASSPGPSKYF
CDR3nt: TGTGCCAGCAGCCCCGGGCCGTCCAAGTACTTC

abundance: -
d_gene: TRBD2
v_gene: TRBV11-2
j_gene: TRBJ2-2
CDR3aa: CASSLVPSGSTGELFF
CDR3nt: TGTGCCAGCAGCTTAGTCCCTAGCGGGAGTACCGGGGAGCTGTTTTTT

abundance: many
d_gene: -
v_gene: TRBV12-3/TRBV12-4
j_gene: TRBJ1-4
CDR3aa: CASSFVGGLSEKLFF
CDR3nt: TGTGCCAGCAGTTTCGTTGGGGGGCTGAGTGAAAAACTGTTTTTT

abundance: -
d_gene: TRBD2
v_gene: TRBV10-3
j_gene: TRBJ2-5
CDR3aa: CAISQLAGGETQYF
CDR3nt: TGTGCCATCAGTCAACTAGCGGGAGGAGAGACCCAGTACTTC

abundance: few
d_gene: TRBD1
v_gene: TRBV7-2
j_gene: TRBJ2-1
CDR3aa: CASSLGGTVNNEQFF
CDR3nt: TGTGCCAGCAGCTTAGGTGGGACAGTAAACAATGAGCAGTTCTTC

abundance: -
d_gene: -
v_gene: TRBV12-3/TRBV12-4
j_gene: TRBJ1-1
CDR3aa: CASSPRSEAFF
CDR3nt: TGTGCCAGCAGTCCCCGTTCTGAAGCTTTCTTT

abundance: -
d_gene: -
v_gene: TRBV27
j_gene: TRBJ2-6
CDR3aa: CASRRGPNVLTF
CDR3nt: TGTGCCAGTCGAAGAGGTCCCAACGTCCTGACTTTC

abundance: -
d_gene: -
v_gene: TRBV6-6
j_gene: TRBJ1-3
CDR3aa: CASRDSVSGNTIYF
CDR3nt: TGTGCCAGCCGCGACAGCGTGAGTGGAAACACCATATATTTT

abundance: -
d_gene: TRBD2
v_gene: TRBV29-1
j_gene: TRBJ2-5
CDR3aa: CSLREGSQETQYF
CDR3nt: TGCAGCCTCAGGGAGGGGAGCCAAGAGACCCAGTACTTC

abundance: many
d_gene: -
v_gene: TRBV20-1
j_gene: TRBJ1-1
CDR3aa: CSDRSGEAFF
CDR3nt: TGCAGTGACCGAAGCGGTGAAGCTTTCTTT

abundance: many
d_gene: -
v_gene: TRBV6-4
j_gene: TRBJ1-4
CDR3aa: CASSVDSHNEKLFF
CDR3nt: TGTGCCAGCAGCGTTGACAGCCATAATGAAAAACTGTTTTTT

abundance: -
d_gene: TRBD2
v_gene: TRBV29-1
j_gene: TRBJ2-7
CDR3aa: CSVGGGRHEQYF
CDR3nt: TGCAGCGTTGGGGGAGGGCGCCACGAGCAGTACTTC

abundance: -
d_gene: -
v_gene: TRBV14
j_gene: TRBJ1-2
CDR3aa: CASSQEGGTDGYTF
CDR3nt: TGTGCCAGCAGCCAAGAGGGGGGGACCGATGGCTACACCTTC

abundance: few
d_gene: -
v_gene: TRBV19
j_gene: TRBJ2-7
CDR3aa: CASNPQGKDEQYF
CDR3nt: TGTGCCAGCAATCCACAGGGAAAGGACGAGCAGTACTTC

abundance: -
d_gene: TRBD2
v_gene: TRBV29-1
j_gene: TRBJ2-7
CDR3aa: CSVVGSGWGEQYF
CDR3nt: TGCAGCGTTGTTGGTAGCGGGTGGGGGGAGCAGTACTTC

abundance: -
d_gene: -
v_gene: TRBV7-9
j_gene: TRBJ1-5
CDR3aa: CASSVRVRGGNSDQPQHF
CDR3nt: TGTGCCAGCAGCGTTAGAGTGAGAGGGGGGAACTCGGATCAGCCCCAGCATTTT

abundance: few
d_gene: TRBD1
v_gene: TRBV6-5
j_gene: TRBJ1-4
CDR3aa: CASSYSLPGQGSEKLFF
CDR3nt: TGTGCCAGCAGTTACTCCCTTCCGGGACAGGGGAGTGAAAAACTGTTTTTT